The entry below describes one T cell receptor (beta chain). As yet, its antigen is unknown. Sequencing used immunoSEQ multiplex PCR; TCRdb keeps in-frame clones, though not all of them. The table includes roughly 10,000 clones, 85% to 95% detected once. This CDR3 contains 14 residues. CDR1 and CDR2 (germline): SGHNT, YYREEE (reference sequence). V was clipped by 4 bases and J by 7 bases, with 17 bases between them. The sample comes from a study of graft-versus-host responses after intestinal transplantation. Study context: Anti-thymocyte globulin induction was given to all recipients, followed by tacrolimus and steroids for roughly three years.

General study points: Those patients showing graft-donor T cell macrochimerism displayed high graft-versus-host to host-versus-graft clonal ratios in allografts. GvH clone levels peaked in circulation, and this peak was associated with early post-transplant HvG declines.

The gene calls are TRBV5-4 and TRBJ1-1; unclear D gene. The receptor was isolated from a human patient who received an intestinal transplant, so some T cells may come from the graft donor. The sample in question was PBMCs, obtained 41 days after intestinal transplantation. CDR3 in amino acids: CASSQKTDADEAFF. The CDR3 DNA reads TGTGCCAGCAGCCAAAAAACAGATGCTGATGAAGCTTTCTTT.